This T cell receptor (beta chain) was found in a study of Graves' ophthalmopathy and Graves' hyperthyroidism (dated 2018 in TCRdb). Notes on the research overall: Peripheral blood was collected before any treatment was given, at the time of initial diagnosis. To tell Graves' ophthalmopathy apart from Graves' hyperthyroidism, and to predict which patients would progress to ophthalmopathy, the study relied on TCR beta repertoire signatures. In total, approximately 130 blood samples were TCR-sequenced: approximately 40 ophthalmopathy, some 75 hyperthyroidism and roughly 17 hyperthyroidism-to-ophthalmopathy patients. To explore V-J signatures that distinguish ophthalmopathy from hyperthyroidism, a discovery set of around 100 patients was enrolled, made up of some 41 with ophthalmopathy and under 65 with stable hyperthyroidism. An independent validation cohort was composed of roughly 19 hyperthyroidism patients and 17 patients who later progressed from hyperthyroidism to ophthalmopathy. T-cell repertoires of thyroid tissue and blood were compared in 5 or 6 hyperthyroidism patients. After sampling, hyperthyroidism patients received methimazole starting at 30 mg daily, and ophthalmopathy patients received high-dose intravenous methylprednisolone. General findings and caveats noted by the study authors: Most expanded thyroid clonotypes with a frequency above 0.001 also appeared in blood, which suggests that blood repertoires may reflect the immune response in the thyroid. The 13-signature model separated ophthalmopathy from stable hyperthyroidism with 87.88% sensitivity and less than 83% specificity in cross-validation, and 80%/75% in the test set. Sample size was not statistically predetermined, and group allocation was not concealed from the investigators. In validation, the model predicted ophthalmopathy progression with nearly 71% sensitivity and approximately 72% specificity; 12 predicted patients were CT-confirmed with GO in a median of approximately six months.

Patients with ophthalmopathy had moderately to severely active disease, with a Clinical Activity Score of 3 or more, a NOSPECS grade of 4 or more, and a disease duration of less than 3 months. Patients with other autoimmune diseases, uncontrolled infections, pregnancy or lactation were excluded from the study. Diagnosis was based on clinical symptoms, serum thyroxine, TRAb, thyroid ultrasound and orbital computed tomography. PBMCs were isolated from around 10 ml of fresh peripheral blood by Ficoll-Paque density gradient centrifugation. Total RNA was extracted with Trizol reagent and quality-checked on an Agilent 2100 Bioanalyzer. This clonotype was seen a few times. What antigen it recognizes has not been identified. Per-nucleotide qualities are absent, and no much larger clonotype sits a single base away. In the germline V gene, CDR1 corresponds to SGHDN and CDR2 to FVKESK. The CDR3 numbers 14 residues from cysteine through phenylalanine. Only the CDR3 portion is preserved as DNA: 42 bases, with reading frame beginning at the first base. The V end gives up 4 bases and the J end 5 bases, leaving 4 bases in the junction not matched to a gene.

TCR beta CDR3 regions were amplified from RNA transcripts for repertoire sequencing. The first round of RT-PCR was done with HTBI primers and the Qiagen OneStep RT-PCR kit, and was followed by a second round of multiplex PCR, then size selection and purification. Libraries were sequenced paired-end with 100 bp reads on an Illumina HiSeq2000. As for the original processing: Reads were processed with SOAPnuke, discarding reads with adapters, uncalled bases, mean Phred below 15, or no exact constant-primer or identifier match. High-quality paired reads were merged with COPE v1.2.5. Each unique nucleotide sequence was treated as a clonotype, and MiTCR v1.1 was used to align the clonotypes to the IMGT TRB V, D and J references. The analysis was limited to V-J combinations with a frequency above 0.0001, which together covered 98% to 99.2% of repertoires. For each V-J combination, a TCR clonal expansion and chaos score was defined as the ratio of F50 clonal expansion to chaos observed in the TCRdist matrix. Features were reduced by Welch's t-statistics and random forest to some 13 V-J combinations, which fed a naive Bayes classifier. The similarity between thyroid and blood repertoires was quantified using the Morisita-Horn index. The raw public data were reprocessed by TCRdb itself: fastp quality trimming at Q25, MiXCR clonotype calling, in-frame beta chains only. Each record represents a unique CDR3 protein, reported with the most common genes and DNA among its rows. The V and J calls and clone size are TCRdb's, not the authors'. The sample table holds about 740,000 distinct CDR3 sequences, of which around 40% were seen once. The ten largest make up about 40% of the sample.

The receptor's source is an adult man with Graves' ophthalmopathy. The sequenced sample was peripheral blood. Recombination joined TRBV14 with TRBJ2-5, with 10 bases aligning to TRBD1. The CDR3 region has the sequence CASSRQGAFETQYF. The base sequence is TGTGCCAGCAGCCGACAGGGGGCTTTTGAGACCCAGTACTTC.